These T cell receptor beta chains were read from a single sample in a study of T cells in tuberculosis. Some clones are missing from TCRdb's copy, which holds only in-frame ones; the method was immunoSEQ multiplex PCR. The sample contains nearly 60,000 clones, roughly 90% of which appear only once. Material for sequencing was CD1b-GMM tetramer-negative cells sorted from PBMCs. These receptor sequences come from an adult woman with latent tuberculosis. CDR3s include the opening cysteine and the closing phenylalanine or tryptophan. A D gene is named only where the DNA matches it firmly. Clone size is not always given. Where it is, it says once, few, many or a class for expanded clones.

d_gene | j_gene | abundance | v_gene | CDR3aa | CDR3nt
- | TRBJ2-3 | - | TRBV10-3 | CAISLSTGTDTQYF | TGTGCCATCAGCCTCAGCACAGGGACAGATACGCAGTATTTT
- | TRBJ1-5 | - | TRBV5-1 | CASSTGSGDHQPQHF | TGCGCCAGCAGCACCGGTTCAGGGGATCATCAGCCCCAGCATTTT
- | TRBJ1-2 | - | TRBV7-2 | CASNWGENYGYTF | TGTGCCAGCAACTGGGGAGAAAACTATGGCTACACCTTC
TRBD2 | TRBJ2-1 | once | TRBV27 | CASSAGLVYNEQFF | TGTGCCAGCAGCGCTGGACTAGTCTACAATGAGCAGTTCTTC
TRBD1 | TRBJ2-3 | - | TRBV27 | CASGGQGTDTQYF | TGTGCCAGTGGGGGACAGGGCACAGATACGCAGTATTTT
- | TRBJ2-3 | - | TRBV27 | CATRRGADTQYF | TGTGCCACCCGGAGGGGCGCAGATACGCAGTATTTT
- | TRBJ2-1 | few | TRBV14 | CASSQLGDLYNEQFF | TGTGCCAGCAGCCAACTAGGGGACTTATACAATGAGCAGTTCTTC
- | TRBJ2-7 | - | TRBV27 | CASSFLGRGEQYF | TGTGCCAGCAGTTTCCTTGGCAGGGGAGAGCAGTACTTC
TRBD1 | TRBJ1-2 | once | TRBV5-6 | CASSLGQGGSYGYTF | TGTGCCAGCAGCTTAGGTCAGGGGGGTAGCTATGGCTACACCTTC
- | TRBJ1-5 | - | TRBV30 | CAWSHQGNQPQHF | TGTGCCTGGAGTCATCAGGGGAATCAGCCCCAGCATTTT
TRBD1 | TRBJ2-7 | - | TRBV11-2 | CASTPRDRPSYEQYF | TGTGCCAGCACCCCCCGGGACAGGCCCTCCTACGAGCAGTACTTC
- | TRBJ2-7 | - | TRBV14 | CASSRGNTYEQYF | TGTGCCAGCAGCCGAGGGAATACCTACGAGCAGTACTTC
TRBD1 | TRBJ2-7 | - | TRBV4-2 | CASSQGTGTVVFYEQYF | TGTGCCAGCAGCCAGGGGACCGGGACAGTCGTTTTCTACGAGCAGTACTTC
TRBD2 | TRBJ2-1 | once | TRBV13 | CASSLVLAGDYNEQFF | TGTGCCAGCAGCTTAGTACTAGCGGGAGATTATAATGAGCAGTTCTTC
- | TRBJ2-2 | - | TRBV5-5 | CASSPIQGRAGELFF | TGTGCCAGCAGCCCAATTCAGGGGAGGGCCGGGGAGCTGTTTTTT
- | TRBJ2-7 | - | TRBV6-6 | CASSYISGRYEQYF | TGTGCCAGCAGTTACATCAGCGGGCGATACGAGCAGTACTTC
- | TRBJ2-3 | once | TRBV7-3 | CASSLGAGILEQYF | TGTGCCAGCAGCTTGGGGGCGGGCATATTGGAGCAGTATTTT
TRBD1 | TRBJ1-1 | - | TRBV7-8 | CASGPGDRATAMNTEAFF | TGTGCCAGCGGACCCGGGGACAGGGCCACGGCCATGAACACTGAAGCTTTCTTT
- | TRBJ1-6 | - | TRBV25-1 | CAQARTRDSPLHF | TGTGCCCAAGCGCGGACGAGGGATTCACCCCTCCACTTT
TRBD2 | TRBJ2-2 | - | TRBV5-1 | CASSAGGPDTGELFF | TGCGCCAGCAGTGCGGGAGGGCCGGACACCGGGGAGCTGTTTTTT
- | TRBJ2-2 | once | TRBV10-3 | CAISESPTGELFF | TGTGCCATCAGTGAGTCCCCGACCGGGGAGCTGTTTTTT
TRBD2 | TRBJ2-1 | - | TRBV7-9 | CASSLVTAGDLIYNEQFF | TGTGCCAGCAGCTTAGTGACAGCGGGAGATCTGATCTACAATGAGCAGTTCTTC
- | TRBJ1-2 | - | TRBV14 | CASSSQKFYGYTF | TGTGCCAGCAGCTCTCAGAAGTTCTATGGCTACACCTTC
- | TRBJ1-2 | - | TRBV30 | CAWDTDSLYGYTF | TGTGCCTGGGATACGGACAGCCTCTATGGCTACACCTTC
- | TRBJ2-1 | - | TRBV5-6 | CASSSNVGIYNEQFF | TGTGCCAGCAGCTCAAACGTCGGGATTTACAATGAGCAGTTCTTC
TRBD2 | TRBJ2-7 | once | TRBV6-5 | CASSYSARDYSYEQYF | TGTGCCAGCAGTTACTCGGCGAGGGACTATTCCTACGAGCAGTACTTC
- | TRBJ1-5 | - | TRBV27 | CASSLGGPSSNQPQHF | TGTGCCAGCAGTTTAGGGGGCCCTTCTAGCAATCAGCCCCAGCATTTT
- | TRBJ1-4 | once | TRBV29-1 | CSVADEKLFF | TGCAGCGTTGCCGATGAAAAACTGTTTTTT
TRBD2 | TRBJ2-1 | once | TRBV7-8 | CASSPRLAAYNEQFF | TGTGCCAGCAGCCCAAGACTAGCAGCCTACAATGAGCAGTTCTTC
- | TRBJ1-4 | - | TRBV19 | CASSMGVGGEKLFF | TGTGCCAGTAGTATGGGAGTCGGAGGTGAAAAACTGTTTTTT
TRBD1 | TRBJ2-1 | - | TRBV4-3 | CASSQFAAGGDYNEQFF | TGCGCCAGCAGCCAGTTTGCCGCAGGGGGCGACTACAATGAGCAGTTCTTC
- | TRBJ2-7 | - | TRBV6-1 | CASRHQGQDYEQYF | TGTGCCAGCAGGCACCAGGGGCAGGACTACGAGCAGTACTTC
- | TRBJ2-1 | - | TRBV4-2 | CASSQGGVGSYNEQFF | TGTGCCAGCAGCCAAGGGGGAGTGGGCTCCTACAATGAGCAGTTCTTC
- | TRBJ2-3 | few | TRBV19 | CASSIGRPSGTDTQYF | TGTGCCAGTAGTATTGGCAGGCCTAGCGGCACAGATACGCAGTATTTT
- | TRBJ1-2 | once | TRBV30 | CAWSPTGSYGYTF | TGTGCCTGGAGTCCGACAGGCTCCTATGGCTACACCTTC
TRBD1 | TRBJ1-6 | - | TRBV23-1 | CASSHFPGTGCPPLHF | TGCGCCAGCAGTCATTTCCCCGGGACAGGGTGTCCACCCCTCCACTTT
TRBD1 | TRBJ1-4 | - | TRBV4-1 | CASSQEGGTGEKLFF | TGCGCCAGCAGCCAAGAAGGAGGGACAGGGGAAAAACTGTTTTTT
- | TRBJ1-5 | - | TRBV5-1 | CASSQGNNQPQHF | TGCGCCAGCAGCCAGGGTAACAATCAGCCCCAGCATTTT
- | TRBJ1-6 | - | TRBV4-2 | CASSQDQAYSPLHF | TGTGCCAGCAGCCAAGATCAGGCGTATTCACCCCTCCACTTT
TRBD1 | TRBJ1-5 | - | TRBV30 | CASRQGLNQPQHF | TGTGCCTCCAGACAGGGGTTAAATCAGCCCCAGCATTTT
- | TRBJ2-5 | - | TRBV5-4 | CASRPHPGQIDQYF | TGTGCCAGCAGACCACATCCTGGGCAAATAGACCAGTACTTC
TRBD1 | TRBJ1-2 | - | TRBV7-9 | CASSLPGGDYGYTF | TGTGCCAGCAGCTTACCAGGGGGCGACTATGGCTACACCTTC
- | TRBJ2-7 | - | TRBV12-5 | CASGLVERSREQYF | TGTGCTAGTGGTTTGGTAGAGAGGTCGCGGGAGCAGTACTTC
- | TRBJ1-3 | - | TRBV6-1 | CASSEVTGNTIYF | TGTGCCAGCAGTGAAGTCACTGGAAACACCATATATTTT
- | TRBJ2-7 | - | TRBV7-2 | CASSLDVTGSYEQYF | TGTGCCAGCAGCTTAGACGTAACGGGGTCCTACGAGCAGTACTTC
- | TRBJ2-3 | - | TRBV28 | CASSGDFTDTQYF | TGTGCCAGCAGTGGGGACTTCACAGATACGCAGTATTTT
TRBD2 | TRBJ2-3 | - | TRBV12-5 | CASGSGLAVADTQYF | TGTGCTAGTGGTTCGGGACTAGCTGTGGCAGATACGCAGTATTTT